What follows are 20 T cell receptor beta chains derived from one specimen sequenced in a study of blood T cell repertoires in COVID-19. Profiling relied on immunoSEQ multiplex PCR, and the TCRdb table lists in-frame clones only, not all of them. The table lists more than 95,000 clones, approximately 74% of them singletons. Sequenced sample: peripheral blood. The source is a man in his sixties with acute or convalescent COVID-19.

A few counts support this clone. Compared with germline, one end of the junction differs, possibly owing to a read error. The rearrangement links TRBV19 to TRBJ2-1, with TRBD2 matching 16 bases. The CDR3 is made up of 13 amino acids. Germline values: CDR1 LNHDA, CDR2 SQIVND (reference sequence). CDR3 loop: CASSMRGLAGGIF. In DNA form, the CDR3 reads TGTGCCAGTAGTATGCGGGGACTAGCGGGAGGGATCTTC.

The count of this clone is one. The V call is TRBV12-5, the J call TRBJ2-1; 8 bases line up with TRBD2. Looked up from germline, CDR1 is LGHNT and CDR2 is FRNRAP. The CDR3 is 15 residues long. V lost 3 bases and J lost 1; bases outside the gene matches: 2. The CDR3 bases are TGTGCTAGTGGTTTTATAGCGGGGTCCTACAATGAGCAGTTCTTC. It encodes CASGFIAGSYNEQFF.

The chain employs TRBV30 and TRBJ2-1; tentative D call: TRBD2 (5 bases). The CDR3 extends over 11 amino acids. V was cut by 4 bases and J by 9 bases, with 10 bases left in between. Germline V gene sequence: CDR1 GTSNPN, CDR2 SVGIG (reference sequence). The CDR3 nucleotides read TGTGCCTGGAACTTCGCGGGTGAGCAGTTCTTC. This encodes CAWNFAGEQFF. Using reference TRBV30 and TRBJ2-1 for the parts outside the CDR3, the full variable domain is SQTIHQWPATLVQPVGSPLSLECTVEGTSNPNLYWYRQAAGRGLQLLFYSVGIGQISSEVPQNLSASRPQDRQFILSSKKLLLSDSGFYLCAWNFAGEQFFGPGTRLTVL.

This clone is a singleton in its sample. V and J are TRBV7-3 and TRBJ1-6; D ambiguous. This CDR3 has 14 amino acids. V was trimmed by 1 base and J by 7 bases, leaving 8 bases between them. Per germline, CDR1 SGHTA and CDR2 FQGTGA. CDR3 nucleotides: TGTGCCAGCAGCTTAAACCGGAGCAATTCACCCCTCCACTTT. This encodes CASSLNRSNSPLHF. The full variable domain, in which reference TRBV7-3 and TRBJ1-6 provide the parts outside the CDR3, is GAGVSQTPSNKVTEKGKYVELRCDPISGHTALYWYRQSLGQGPEFLIYFQGTGAADDSGLPNDRFFAVRPEGSVSTLKIQRTERGDSAVYLCASSLNRSNSPLHFGNGTRLTVT.

The genes are TRBV7-3 and TRBJ2-1; weak D call: TRBD2 (5 bases). CDR1 is SGHTA, CDR2 FQGTGA, per germline. Trimming took off 2 bases at V and 5 bases at J, with 13 bases between the two ends. The CDR3 loop spans 15 amino acids. CDR3 loop: CASSLQARDDNEQFF. The CDR3 DNA reads TGTGCCAGCAGCTTACAGGCGAGGGATGACAATGAGCAGTTCTTC.

This clone was found many times. This chain joins TRBV12-5 and TRBJ2-1; 8 bases align to TRBD2. Germline trimming cut 4 bases from V and 6 bases from J; bases unmatched to any gene: 8. Looked up from germline, CDR1 is LGHNT and CDR2 is FRNRAP. The CDR3 is 15 residues long. The CDR3 DNA sequence: TGTGCTAGTGGTTCAAACCCGGGACTAGTCAATGAGCAGTTCTTC. This encodes CASGSNPGLVNEQFF.

The V gene is TRBV15, the J gene TRBJ1-1, with TRBD1 as a possible D gene (6 bases). CDR3 size: 16 residues. V was clipped by 4 bases and J by 4 bases, with 19 bases between them. Germline values: CDR1 LNHNV, CDR2 YYDKDF (reference sequence). In nucleotides, the CDR3 is TGTGCCACCAGCAACCCAGTTGGGGGCGGAAGCACTGAAGCTTTCTTT. Its translation: CATSNPVGGGSTEAFF.

The V and J genes are TRBV19 and TRBJ2-5; D possibly corresponds to TRBD2 (5 bases). The germline V gene encodes CDR1 LNHDA and CDR2 SQIVND (reference sequence). The germline V and J ends were trimmed by 6 bases and 5 bases, with 10 bases remaining between them. This CDR3 is 12 amino acids long. CDR3 sequence: CASRARGETQYF. The CDR3 DNA follows: TGTGCCAGTAGGGCCCGAGGGGAGACCCAGTACTTC. The entire variable domain, with the rest obtained from reference TRBV19 and TRBJ2-5, is as follows: DGGITQSPKYLFRKEGQNVTLSCEQNLNHDAMYWYRQDPGQGLRLIYYSQIVNDFQKGDIAEGYSVSREKKESFPLTVTSAQKNPTAFYLCASRARGETQYFGPGTRLLVL.

The J gene is TRBJ2-5, the V gene TRBV12-5; 11 positions match TRBD2. CDR3 length: 21 amino acids. Germline V lookup: CDR1 LGHNT, CDR2 FRNRAP. V shed 2 bases and J 1 base; nucleotides not matched to a gene: 18. The CDR3 protein is CASGLTRDGTSGLRAQETQYF. The CDR3 DNA reads as TGTGCTAGTGGTTTGACCCGAGACGGGACTAGCGGCCTCCGAGCCCAAGAGACCCAGTACTTC.

The chain links TRBV21-1 to TRBJ1-5. TRBV21-1 corresponds to a pseudogene. This CDR3 comprises 11 residues. The CDR3 DNA is TGTGCCAGCAGCATGCGTCAGCCCCAGCATTTT. Its protein product is CASSMRQPQHF.

V and J are TRBV5-5 and TRBJ2-7, with 8 bases lining up with TRBD1. This CDR3 has 15 residues. Trimming at V came to 4 bases and at J to 2 bases, leaving 8 bases not matched to a gene. Per germline, CDR1 SGHKS and CDR2 YYEKEE (reference sequence). The CDR3 DNA reads as TGTGCCAGCAGCAACCCCCACAGGGGGGCCTACGAGCAGTACTTC. Protein: CASSNPHRGAYEQYF.

The gene calls are TRBV2 and TRBJ2-1; D might be TRBD2 (6 bases). CDR3 length: 16 amino acids. V lost 3 bases to trimming and J lost 1 base, with 13 bases between them. CDR1 SNHLY and CDR2 FYNNEI come from the germline V gene. CDR3 amino acids: CASSESGGRSYNEQFF. The CDR3 DNA is TGTGCCAGCAGTGAGTCCGGGGGTAGGTCCTACAATGAGCAGTTCTTC.

This chain links TRBV15 with TRBJ1-6; 9 bases match TRBD1. The V and J ends lost 3 bases and 9 bases, in that order; junction bases with no gene match: 0. The CDR3 runs to 13 residues. Germline lookup yields CDR1 LNHNV and CDR2 YYDKDF (reference sequence). The CDR3 region is CATSRDRGSPLHF. In DNA form, the CDR3 reads TGTGCCACCAGCAGGGACAGGGGTTCACCCCTCCACTTT.

CDR3 loop: CASSPGSLAAFF. CDR3 in DNA: TGTGCCAGCAGCCCAGGGTCGCTGGCGGCTTTCTTT. The chain is built from TRBV3-1 (or the pseudogene TRBV3-2) and TRBJ1-1; a possible D gene is TRBD1 (5 bases). The CDR3 has 12 amino acids. Germline CDR1 LGHDT, CDR2 YNNKEL (reference sequence). With 4 bases removed from V and 11 bases from J, the gap between germline ends came to 14 bases.

The chain uses TRBV5-1 and TRBJ1-3; maybe TRBD1 (6 bases). Trimming cost V 0 bases and J 4 bases, with 14 bases left between them. This CDR3 has 16 amino acids. The V gene's germline CDR1 is SGHRS and CDR2 YFSETQ. CDR3 sequence (DNA): TGCGCCAGCAGCTTGGCCCCAGGGGTGACGGGAAACACCATATATTTT. Its translation: CASSLAPGVTGNTIYF.

The rearrangement uses TRBV6-5 and TRBJ2-2; D is uncertain. This CDR3 region has 15 residues. Germline CDR1 and CDR2: MNHEY and SVGAGI. Trimming cost V 11 bases and J 0 bases, with 16 bases left between them. This chain's CDR3 is CAGKWAVANTGELFF. In nucleotides, the CDR3 is TGTGCCGGAAAGTGGGCTGTCGCGAACACCGGGGAGCTGTTTTTT.

The rearrangement joins TRBV11-2 to TRBJ1-1, with a tentative D call TRBD1 (6 bases). Trimming took 4 bases from V and 5 from J, leaving 17 bases between them. CDR1 SGHAT and CDR2 FQNNGV come from the germline V gene. The CDR3 runs 15 residues. Written as DNA, the CDR3 is TGTGCCAGCAGCTCCCAGGGGTATATGGGTACTGAAGCTTTCTTT. Protein: CASSSQGYMGTEAFF.

The chain couples TRBV9 to TRBJ2-1, with TRBD1 matching over 8 bases. The germline V gene encodes CDR1 SGDLS and CDR2 YYNGEE. Trimming took 4 bases from V and 5 from J; bases not matched to a gene: 5. The CDR3 is 14 amino acids. The CDR3: CASSLPGQDNEQFF. In DNA, the CDR3 is TGTGCCAGCAGCCTCCCGGGACAGGACAATGAGCAGTTCTTC. Full variable domain (remainder filled in from reference TRBV9 and TRBJ2-1): DSGVTQTPKHLITATGQRVTLRCSPRSGDLSVYWYQQSLDQGLQFLIQYYNGEERAKGNILERFSAQQFPDLHSELNLSSLELGDSALYFCASSLPGQDNEQFFGPGTRLTVL.

In DNA, the CDR3 is TGCGCCAGCAGCCAAGTCCAGGGAAACAATCAGCCCCAGCATTTT. Its protein is CASSQVQGNNQPQHF. The chain combines TRBV4-1 with TRBJ1-5, with a weak D call TRBD1 (5 bases). This CDR3 region has 15 residues. Trimming took 1 base from V and 3 from J, leaving 10 bases between them. In germline, CDR1 is MGHRA, CDR2 YSYEKL.

The chain couples TRBV14 to TRBJ1-1; D is perhaps TRBD1 (6 bases). V lost 2 bases to trimming and J lost 0 bases, with 13 bases between them. Germline V lookup: CDR1 SGHDN, CDR2 FVKESK. This CDR3 region has 16 residues. CDR3 sequence (DNA): TGTGCCAGCAGCCAATCGCGATACAGGGTGAACACTGAAGCTTTCTTT. Translation gives CASSQSRYRVNTEAFF.